These 18 T cell receptor beta chains originate from one sample sequenced in a study of spatial heterogeneity in lung cancer. As for time point: sample taken at primary tumor resection. MiXCR, applied by TCRdb to the 5' RACE reads, yields one record per CDR3 protein. Seen here are more than 30,000 distinct CDR3 sequences, approximately 5.2% observed once, and the top ten hold roughly 25%. Sequenced material: PBMCs, taken at surgery. The receptors were gathered from a female donor with early-stage non-small cell lung cancer.

This clonotype came up many times. The V gene is TRBV24-1, the J gene TRBJ1-2; D is unclear. From germline, CDR1 is KGHDR and CDR2 SFDVKD. V was shortened by 0 bases and J by 7 bases, with 17 bases between the two germline ends. This CDR3 spans 16 amino acids. DNA for the CDR3: TGTGCCACCAGTGATTTGCACCGACCAGTCGGCCTTGGCTACACCTTC. This gives the protein CATSDLHRPVGLGYTF.

This chain uses TRBV3-1 with TRBJ2-2; D unresolved. CDR3 length equals 14 residues. Germline V gene lookup returns CDR1 LGHDT and CDR2 YNNKEL (reference sequence). The germline V and J ends were trimmed by 3 bases and 6 bases, with 11 bases remaining between them. Written as DNA, the CDR3 is TGTGCCAGCAGCCACGCCCAGGCGTCCGGGGAGCTGTTTTTT. The encoded protein is CASSHAQASGELFF. Based on the CDR3 plus reference TRBV3-1 and TRBJ2-2, the full variable domain is DTAVSQTPKYLVTQMGNDKSIKCEQNLGHDTMYWYKQDSKKFLKIMFSYNNKELIINETVPNRFSPKSPDKAHLNLHINSLELGDSAVYFCASSHAQASGELFFGEGSRLTVL.

In this sample, this clonotype turned up many times. The chain couples TRBV29-1 to TRBJ1-2; D ambiguous. Trimming removed 0 bases at V and 5 bases at J, with 13 bases between. Per the germline V gene, CDR1 is SQVTM and CDR2 is ANQGSEA. The CDR3 totals 14 residues. CDR3 DNA sequence: TGCAGCGTTGAAGATCGGGTGGCTGTGTATGGCTACACCTTC. Amino acid sequence: CSVEDRVAVYGYTF.

The chain combines TRBV7-8 with TRBJ1-6; D gene ambiguous. Trimming pared 2 bases from V and 7 bases from J, leaving 18 bases between. The V gene's germline CDR1 is SGHVS and CDR2 FQNEAQ. This CDR3 region has 17 residues. The CDR3 DNA sequence: TGTGCCAGCAGCTTAAGTAGATTTCGGTTACCGAATTCACCCCTCCACTTT. This codes for CASSLSRFRLPNSPLHF.

This clonotype was seen ten or more times. V is TRBV25-1 and J is TRBJ1-2, with 7 nucleotides matching TRBD1. Looked up from germline, CDR1 is MGHDK and CDR2 is SYGVNS. V gave up 3 bases and J gave up 7 bases; unmatched junction bases: 5. The CDR3 extends over 13 amino acids. CDR3: CASSDPGGIGYTF. CDR3 sequence (DNA): TGTGCCAGCAGTGATCCAGGGGGTATTGGCTACACCTTC.

This clonotype has ten or more counts. The chain joins TRBV5-5 to TRBJ2-7; perhaps TRBD1 as D (6 bases). The CDR3 is 15 amino acids. Germline V CDR1 and CDR2: SGHKS, YYEKEE (reference sequence). V lost 0 bases to trimming and J lost 1 base, with 11 bases between them. This CDR3 reads CASSLGPRGSYEQYF. DNA of the CDR3: TGTGCCAGCAGCTTGGGCCCCAGGGGTTCCTACGAGCAGTACTTC.

DNA of the CDR3: TGTGCCAGCAGCCAGACTAGCGGGGGGGATACGCAGTATTTT. Translating it yields CASSQTSGGDTQYF. The V call is TRBV3-1, the J call TRBJ2-3; 13 nucleotides line up with TRBD2. CDR3 length: 14 residues. Trimming at V came to 3 bases and at J to 6 bases, leaving 0 bases not matched to a gene. Germline CDR1 is LGHDT and CDR2 is YNNKEL (reference sequence).

This clonotype was seen at least ten times. The chain links TRBV7-8 to TRBJ2-7; D remains unclear. The CDR3 contains 12 residues. With 8 bases removed from V and 2 bases from J, the gap between germline ends came to 10 bases. The germline CDR1 and CDR2 sequences are SGHVS and FQNEAQ. CDR3 amino acids: CASQGFPYEQYF. CDR3 coding DNA: TGTGCCAGCCAAGGGTTCCCCTACGAGCAGTACTTC.

This clonotype was counted ten times or more. This rearrangement joins TRBV10-3 to TRBJ2-5; D is ambiguous. Germline CDR1 reads ENHRY; CDR2 reads SYGVKD. This CDR3 has 12 residues. Trimming stripped 10 bases from V and 4 bases from J, with 13 bases between. The CDR3 is CATSVGGETQYF. The CDR3 DNA is TGTGCCACTTCCGTGGGCGGAGAGACCCAGTACTTC.

This clonotype was recorded a few times. The CDR3 spells CSALGDRFMNTEAFF. For the CDR3, the DNA is TGCAGTGCTCTGGGGGACAGGTTCATGAACACTGAAGCTTTCTTT. This rearrangement joins TRBV20-1 to TRBJ1-1, with TRBD1 matching 8 bases. The CDR3 contains 15 residues. The germline V gene has CDR1 DFQATT and CDR2 SNEGSKA (reference sequence). The V and J ends lost 5 bases and 0 bases, in that order; junction bases with no gene match: 8.

This clonotype occurred many times. The V and J genes are TRBV5-5 and TRBJ1-4; unclear D gene. Germline V gene sequence: CDR1 SGHKS, CDR2 YYEKEE (reference sequence). The CDR3 runs 14 residues. The V end was cut by 6 bases, the J end by 0 bases, with 9 bases between. The CDR3 region has the DNA TGTGCCAGCACCCCAGTTGCAACTAATGAAAAACTGTTTTTT. Residues: CASTPVATNEKLFF.

This clonotype appeared many times. The V and J genes are TRBV10-3 and TRBJ2-3; D gene unclear. The CDR3 has 13 amino acids. V gave up 3 bases and J gave up 2 bases, with 6 bases separating them. Germline CDR1 reads ENHRY; CDR2 reads SYGVKD. As DNA, the CDR3 is TGTGCCATCAGTGACGGACCCACAGATACGCAGTATTTT. Translated, it gives CAISDGPTDTQYF.

This clonotype was seen just once. This clone may be a read error of a much larger clone one base away. Here the CDR3 DNA reads TGTGCCAGCAATAGGGCCGCCGGGCGCGAGCAGTTCTTC. Translated, it gives CASNRAAGREQFF. The chain uses TRBV6-5 and TRBJ2-1; D unclear. Germline V lookup: CDR1 MNHEY, CDR2 SVGAGI. CDR3 length: 13 residues. Trimming stripped 7 bases from V and 10 bases from J, with 17 bases between.

This clonotype has a count of ten or more. This chain uses TRBV27 with TRBJ2-1; 8 positions match TRBD1. The CDR3 runs to 16 residues. In germline, CDR1 is MNHEY, CDR2 SMNVEV (reference sequence). V lost 8 bases to trimming and J lost 1 base; unmatched junction nucleotides: 10. The CDR3 spells CASHRTGTGSYNEQFF. CDR3 DNA: TGTGCCAGCCACCGGACAGGGACGGGGTCCTACAATGAGCAGTTCTTC.

There are many counts of this clonotype. The J gene is TRBJ1-5, the V gene TRBV11-2; D call uncertain. CDR1 SGHAT and CDR2 FQNNGV come from the germline V gene. Trimming removed 5 bases at V and 9 bases at J, with 11 bases between. This CDR3 is 12 amino acids long. CDR3 amino acids: CASSIPRGPQHF. The CDR3 nucleotides read TGTGCCAGCAGCATCCCCCGCGGGCCCCAGCATTTT.

This clonotype came up many times. The rearrangement links TRBV28 to TRBJ1-2; D is unresolved. The V gene's germline CDR1 is MDHEN and CDR2 SYDVKM. The CDR3 has 13 amino acids. Trimming removed 5 bases at V and 8 bases at J, with 15 bases between. CDR3 bases: TGTGCCAGCAGTCGAAAGCCCTTTGGAGGCTACACCTTC. Its translation is CASSRKPFGGYTF.

Many counts were recorded for this clonotype. The chain is built from TRBV11-1 and TRBJ2-5; D assignment may be TRBD1 or TRBD2 (5 bases each). Trimming took off 10 bases at V and 4 bases at J, with 16 bases between the two ends. CDR1 and CDR2 from the germline V gene are SGHAT and FQDESV (reference sequence). The CDR3 is 13 residues long. The CDR3 sequence: CATRRGPGETQYF. The CDR3 DNA follows: TGTGCCACCCGCCGGGGCCCCGGAGAGACCCAGTACTTC.

This clonotype was counted at least ten times. This chain uses TRBV20-1 with TRBJ1-1, with D hard to call. This CDR3 is 12 amino acids long. V was pared by 0 bases and J by 7 bases, with 9 bases between. Germline loops: CDR1 DFQATT, CDR2 SNEGSKA (reference sequence). As DNA, the CDR3 is TGCAGTGCTAGAGATTGGCACAATGAAGCTTTCTTT. Encoded protein: CSARDWHNEAFF.